This entry lists 6 T cell receptor beta chains sequenced from one sample in a study of shared clonotypes between healthy human individuals. Only in-frame clones appear in the TCRdb table, and some are missing; sequencing was by immunoSEQ multiplex PCR. Of fewer than 850,000 clones in the sample, roughly 70% were seen once. Sequenced: memory CD4+ T cells sorted from blood. As for subset: CD45RA-negative fraction. These receptors came from a woman in her twenties or thirties in good health.

The genes are TRBV2 and TRBJ1-5, with 10 bases lining up with TRBD1. The germline gives CDR1 SNHLY, CDR2 FYNNEI. This CDR3 region has 14 residues. V lost 7 bases to trimming and J lost 7 bases; unmatched junction nucleotides: 7. The CDR3 DNA reads TGTGCCAGCACCCAGACAGGGGGCGACCAGCCCCAGCATTTT. Translated: CASTQTGGDQPQHF.

This clone was detected only once. The V call is TRBV15, the J call TRBJ1-5, with D uncertain. Germline CDR1 LNHNV, CDR2 YYDKDF (reference sequence). The CDR3 extends over 15 amino acids. Trimming cost V 1 base and J 0 bases, with 7 bases left between them. The DNA of the CDR3 is TGTGCCACCAGCAGAGGACTAGATAGCAATCAGCCCCAGCATTTT. This codes for CATSRGLDSNQPQHF. The whole variable domain, remainder taken from reference TRBV15 and TRBJ1-5, is DAMVIQNPRYQVTQFGKPVTLSCSQTLNHNVMYWYQQKSSQAPKLLFHYYDKDFNNEADTPDNFQSRRPNTSFCFLDIRSPGLGDTAMYLCATSRGLDSNQPQHFGDGTRLSIL.

DNA for the CDR3: TGTGCCAGCACCTTGGGCGGGAGGCTCTACGAGCAGTACTTC. As protein: CASTLGGRLYEQYF. This chain connects TRBV28 to TRBJ2-7; TRBD2 agrees at 8 bases. Germline lookup yields CDR1 MDHEN and CDR2 SYDVKM. J lost 3 bases, V lost 7 bases, and 8 bases had no gene match. This CDR3 is 14 amino acids long.

V usage is TRBV13 and J usage is TRBJ1-3; D unresolved. V was cut by 5 bases and J by 4 bases, with 18 bases left in between. In germline, CDR1 is PRHDT, CDR2 FYEKMQ (reference sequence). The length of the CDR3 is 16 residues. CDR3 nucleotide sequence: TGTGCCAGCAGCCTCCGGGTCGAGAGGTCAGGAAACACCATATATTTT. This encodes CASSLRVERSGNTIYF.

The table lists this clone with many counts. The rearrangement links TRBV11-2 to TRBJ2-3, with 12 bases identical to TRBD2. The junction had 7 bases not matched to a gene; V was cut back by 5 bases and J by 1 base. This CDR3 comprises 17 residues. CDR1 is SGHAT and CDR2 is FQNNGV in the germline V gene. The CDR3 sequence: CASSPASGRVRTDTQYF. As DNA, the CDR3 is TGTGCCAGCAGCCCGGCTAGCGGGAGGGTTCGCACAGATACGCAGTATTTT. The full variable domain, rest sourced from reference TRBV11-2 and TRBJ2-3, is EAGVAQSPRYKIIEKRQSVAFWCNPISGHATLYWYQQILGQGPKLLIQFQNNGVVDDSQLPKDRFSAERLKGVDSTLKIQPAKLEDSAVYLCASSPASGRVRTDTQYFGPGTRLTVL.

V is TRBV18 and J is TRBJ2-4; D perhaps matches TRBD2 (5 bases). Germline V gene data show CDR1 as KGHSH and CDR2 as LQKENI. The V end was cut by 3 bases, the J end by 0 bases, with 12 bases between. This CDR3 has 16 residues. CDR3 coding DNA: TGTGCCAGCTCACCGGGGAGAGACGTAGCCAAAAACATTCAGTACTTC. Protein product: CASSPGRDVAKNIQYF.